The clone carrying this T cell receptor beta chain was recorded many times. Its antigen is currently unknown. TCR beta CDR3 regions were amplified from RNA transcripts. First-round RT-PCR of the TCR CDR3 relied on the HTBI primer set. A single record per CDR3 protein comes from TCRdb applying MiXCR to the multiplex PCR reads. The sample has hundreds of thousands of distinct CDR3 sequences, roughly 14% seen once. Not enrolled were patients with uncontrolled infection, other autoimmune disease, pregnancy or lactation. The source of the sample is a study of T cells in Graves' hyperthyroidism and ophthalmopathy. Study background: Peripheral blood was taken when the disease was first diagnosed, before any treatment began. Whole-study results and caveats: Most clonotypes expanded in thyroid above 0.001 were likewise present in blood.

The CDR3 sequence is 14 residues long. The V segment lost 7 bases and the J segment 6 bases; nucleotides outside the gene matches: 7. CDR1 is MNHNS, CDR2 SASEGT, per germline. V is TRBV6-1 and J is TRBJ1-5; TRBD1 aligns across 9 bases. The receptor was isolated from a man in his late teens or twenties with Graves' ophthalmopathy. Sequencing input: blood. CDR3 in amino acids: CASTGQGGGQPQHF. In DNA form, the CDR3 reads TGTGCCAGCACGGGACAGGGAGGGGGTCAGCCCCAGCATTTT.